This note documents a single TCR beta chain sequence. Study processing details: By means of reference gene primer amplification, nucleated cell counts were estimated. Here immunoSEQ multiplex PCR was the method, and the copy in TCRdb shows in-frame clones only, minus some. V, J and clone size reflect that table, while D and trimming were determined from the DNA. The sample shows around 250,000 clones, around 90% of them seen only once. This entry is derived from a study of blood T cell repertoires in COVID-19. Study overall: Donors in the United States, Italy and Spain gave samples during acute or convalescent COVID-19. T cells, B-cell-depleted T cells, or PBMCs provided the cDNA or gDNA that served as material.

The sequencing sample was made of peripheral blood. The source of this sequence is a woman aged 70 to 79 with active or convalescent COVID-19.

CDR3 DNA: TGCGCCAGCAGCCAACCTGGACAGGGGAGGGCTGAAGCTTTCTTT. As protein: CASSQPGQGRAEAFF. The chain recombines TRBV4-3 with TRBJ1-1; TRBD1 matches at 9 bases. Germline assignment: CDR1 LGHNA and CDR2 YSLEER. V gave up 2 bases and J gave up 6 bases; unmatched junction bases: 7. This CDR3 is built from 15 residues.